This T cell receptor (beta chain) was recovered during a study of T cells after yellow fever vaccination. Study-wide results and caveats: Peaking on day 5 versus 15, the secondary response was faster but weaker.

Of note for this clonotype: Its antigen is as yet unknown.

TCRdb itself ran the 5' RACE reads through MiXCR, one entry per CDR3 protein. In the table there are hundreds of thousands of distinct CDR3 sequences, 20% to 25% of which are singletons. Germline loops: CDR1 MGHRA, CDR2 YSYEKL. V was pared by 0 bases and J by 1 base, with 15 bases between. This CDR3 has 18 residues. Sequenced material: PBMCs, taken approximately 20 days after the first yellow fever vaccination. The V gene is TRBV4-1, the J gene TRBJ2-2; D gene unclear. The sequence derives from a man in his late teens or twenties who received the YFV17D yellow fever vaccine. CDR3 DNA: TGCGCCAGCAGCCAAGAATTTCCTAGTCCGGGGAACACCGGGGAGCTGTTTTTT. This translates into CASSQEFPSPGNTGELFF.